This TCR beta chain was profiled in a study of immune evolution from preneoplasia to lung adenocarcinoma. Findings and caveats of the study: Normal lung had highest clonality; later lesions appeared denser, more diverse. Top clone frequencies peaked in normal lung, apparently declining through invasive adenocarcinoma.

A remark on this clone: Its target is not known.

Profiled with immunoSEQ multiplex PCR; TCRdb holds only in-frame clones, not every one. The table records 3,500 to 4,000 clones, around 80% of them present only once. The CDR3 length is 15 residues. Germline values: CDR1 LNHDA, CDR2 SQIVND (reference sequence). V was pared by 6 bases and J by 2 bases, with 16 bases between. This rearrangement joins TRBV19 to TRBJ2-5; TRBD1 is a possible D gene (5 bases). The source of this sequence is a person aged 65 to 79 with lung adenocarcinoma. Source material: FFPE adjacent normal lung tissue. CDR3 sequence: CASSHRMGQQETQYF. DNA of the CDR3: TGTGCCAGTAGCCATCGGATGGGGCAGCAAGAGACCCAGTACTTC.